Listed below are T cell receptor beta chains from one sample, sequenced in a study of blood T cell repertoires in COVID-19. The repertoire was sequenced with immunoSEQ multiplex PCR; TCRdb's copy has only in-frame clones and lacks some. The repertoire has 110,000 to 150,000 clones, roughly nine tenths of them found once; the top ten carry 3% to 3.5%. What was sequenced was peripheral blood. All receptors come from a woman aged 55-75 years with active COVID-19. Each CDR3 is given with its conserved first and last residue. The D gene is left open where the match is weak. Clone size is given for some rows only: seen once, a few or many times, or a class if the clone is expanded.

v_call,clone_size,j_call,d_call,cdr3_aa,cdr3_nt
TRBV5-1,-,TRBJ2-1,TRBD2,CASNTVAGGNNEQFF,TGCGCCAGCAACACCGTAGCGGGAGGAAACAATGAGCAGTTCTTC
TRBV5-6,-,TRBJ1-1,TRBD1,CASSLSLGTAWDEAFF,TGTGCCAGCAGCCTTTCTCTCGGGACAGCTTGGGATGAAGCTTTCTTT
TRBV28,-,TRBJ2-7,TRBD2,CASGTPGRRGFHEQYF,TGTGCCAGCGGTACCCCCGGGAGGAGGGGTTTCCACGAGCAGTACTTC
TRBV12-3/TRBV12-4,-,TRBJ1-2,-,CASSSGGGYTF,TGTGCCAGCAGTTCGGGGGGTGGCTACACCTTC
TRBV11-2,-,TRBJ1-1,-,CASSLDSGVTEAFF,TGTGCCAGCAGCTTGGACTCAGGGGTCACTGAAGCTTTCTTT
TRBV11-2,-,TRBJ2-1,TRBD2,CASRAARTSGLYEQFF,TGTGCCAGCAGAGCGGCCCGGACTAGCGGGTTGTATGAGCAGTTCTTC
TRBV6-2/TRBV6-3,-,TRBJ1-6,TRBD1,CASSLTGVDSPLHF,TGTGCCAGCAGCTTAACAGGGGTGGATTCACCCCTCCACTTT
TRBV6-4,-,TRBJ2-1,TRBD2,CASFGTSGRGSYNEQFF,TGTGCCAGCTTCGGGACTAGCGGGAGAGGTTCCTACAATGAGCAGTTCTTC
TRBV6-5,-,TRBJ2-7,TRBD1,CASSNGQGSSYEQYF,TGTGCCAGCAGTAATGGACAGGGGTCTAGCTACGAGCAGTACTTC
TRBV19,-,TRBJ1-3,-,CASRRTTGPSGNTIYF,TGTGCCAGTAGGAGGACGACAGGCCCCTCTGGAAACACCATATATTTT
TRBV5-5,-,TRBJ1-2,-,CASSRLGQSANYGYTF,TGTGCCAGCAGCCGACTGGGGCAGTCAGCGAACTATGGCTACACCTTC
TRBV19,few,TRBJ2-6,-,CASTPRGLSGANVLTF,TGTGCCAGTACCCCGCGAGGGCTCTCTGGGGCCAACGTCCTGACTTTC
TRBV19,-,TRBJ1-1,-,CASSIGVNREYYTEAFF,TGTGCCAGTAGTATAGGCGTCAACAGGGAATATTACACTGAAGCTTTCTTT
TRBV5-5,-,TRBJ1-1,TRBD1,CASSSPGGGRNTEAFF,TGTGCCAGCAGCTCCCCAGGGGGCGGGAGGAACACTGAAGCTTTCTTT
TRBV16,-,TRBJ2-5,-,CASSQSREGRTQYF,TGTGCCAGCAGCCAATCTCGCGAGGGTAGGACCCAGTACTTC
TRBV7-9,-,TRBJ2-5,TRBD1,CASSRQGQETQYF,TGTGCCAGCAGTCGACAGGGGCAAGAGACCCAGTACTTC
TRBV18,once,TRBJ2-3,TRBD2,CASSIGASGSADTQYF,TGTGCCAGCTCAATTGGGGCTAGCGGGAGCGCAGATACGCAGTATTTT
TRBV11-2,-,TRBJ1-2,TRBD1,CASSLTSDRVYYGYTF,TGTGCCAGCAGCTTGACGTCAGACAGGGTCTATTATGGCTACACCTTC
TRBV11-2,-,TRBJ2-7,-,CASSFGVRGTERQYF,TGTGCCAGCAGCTTTGGAGTCAGGGGTACAGAGAGGCAGTACTTC
TRBV28,once,TRBJ2-1,TRBD2,CASSTGSGSRREQFF,TGTGCCAGCAGTACGGGGAGCGGGAGTCGGCGCGAGCAGTTCTTC
TRBV7-9,-,TRBJ1-2,-,CASSYGGVDYGYTF,TGTGCCAGCAGCTACGGGGGGGTAGACTATGGCTACACCTTC
TRBV19,few,TRBJ1-6,-,CASSISRGQSPLHF,TGTGCCAGTAGTATTAGTCGAGGGCAATCACCCCTCCACTTT
TRBV15,once,TRBJ2-5,TRBD1,CATSRFGGGAGTGQRETQYF,TGTGCCACCAGCAGATTTGGGGGCGGCGCCGGGACAGGACAACGAGAGACCCAGTACTTC
TRBV6-5,once,TRBJ1-2,-,CASSRTGFSNYGYTF,TGTGCCAGCAGTCGCACAGGGTTTTCTAACTATGGCTACACCTTC
TRBV3-1/TRBV3-2,once,TRBJ1-1,TRBD1,CASSQDPGAGGQAFF,TGTGCCAGCAGCCAAGATCCAGGGGCAGGGGGGCAAGCTTTCTTT
TRBV7-8,-,TRBJ2-7,-,CASSLGAGNDEQYF,TGTGCCAGCAGCTTAGGGGCGGGAAACGACGAGCAGTACTTC
TRBV28,-,TRBJ2-3,TRBD2,CASSPAGPTDTQYF,TGTGCCAGCAGTCCAGCGGGACCCACAGATACGCAGTATTTT
TRBV30,-,TRBJ2-5,-,CAWSPTRGYQETQYF,TGTGCCTGGAGTCCTACCAGGGGATACCAAGAGACCCAGTACTTC
TRBV29-1,-,TRBJ2-4,-,CSVSIMLYGNIQYF,TGCAGCGTCTCTATTATGCTCTACGGGAACATTCAGTACTTC
TRBV2,-,TRBJ1-1,-,CASKEGRTEAFF,TGTGCCAGCAAGGAGGGGCGAACTGAAGCTTTCTTT
TRBV2,-,TRBJ1-1,TRBD1,CASSEGQGGLREAFF,TGTGCCAGCAGTGAGGGACAGGGAGGGTTAAGAGAAGCTTTCTTT
TRBV19,-,TRBJ1-6,-,CASRSRASSYNSPLHF,TGTGCCAGTCGCTCTCGTGCTAGCTCCTATAATTCACCCCTCCACTTT
TRBV4-2,-,TRBJ2-3,-,CASSQVLAGDTDTQYF,TGTGCCAGCAGCCAAGTTCTAGCCGGGGACACAGATACGCAGTATTTT
TRBV9,-,TRBJ2-3,TRBD2,CASSVRGRESTDTQYF,TGTGCCAGCAGCGTACGAGGGCGGGAGAGCACAGATACGCAGTATTTT
TRBV3-1/TRBV3-2,-,TRBJ2-5,-,CASSQTGAQETQYF,TGTGCCAGCAGCCAAACCGGAGCACAAGAGACCCAGTACTTC
TRBV6-2/TRBV6-3,once,TRBJ2-5,TRBD1,CASSRGQGATQYF,TGTGCCAGCAGCCGGGGACAGGGGGCGACCCAGTACTTC
TRBV5-1,-,TRBJ2-5,-,CASSLGGQGLNQETQYF,TGCGCCAGCAGCTTGGGAGGTCAGGGCTTAAACCAAGAGACCCAGTACTTC
TRBV19,-,TRBJ1-2,-,CASNMRGNYGYTF,TGTGCCAGTAATATGCGGGGAAACTATGGCTACACCTTC
TRBV18,-,TRBJ1-3,-,CASSPRDYSGNTIYF,TGTGCCAGCTCGCCGAGGGACTACTCTGGAAACACCATATATTTT
TRBV19,-,TRBJ2-7,TRBD1,CASSRDRSSYEQYF,TGTGCCAGTAGCCGGGACAGGAGCTCCTACGAGCAGTACTTC
TRBV6-1,-,TRBJ2-5,-,CASSDAVIQETQYF,TGTGCCAGCAGTGACGCAGTCATCCAAGAGACCCAGTACTTC
TRBV6-5,-,TRBJ1-5,TRBD1,CASSLGQGAGQPQHF,TGTGCCAGCAGCCTTGGACAGGGGGCCGGACAGCCCCAGCATTTT
TRBV24-1,-,TRBJ2-6,TRBD1,CATSERGTGNSGANVLTF,TGTGCCACCAGTGAACGAGGGACAGGGAACTCTGGGGCCAACGTCCTGACTTTC
TRBV6-5,once,TRBJ2-1,-,CASRPTGFNEQFF,TGTGCCAGTAGACCCACAGGGTTCAATGAGCAGTTCTTC
TRBV9,-,TRBJ2-5,TRBD1,CASSVDGRTGHETQYF,TGTGCCAGCAGCGTAGATGGGCGGACAGGGCATGAGACCCAGTACTTC
TRBV11-2,-,TRBJ2-7,TRBD1,CASSSGQTAYEQYF,TGTGCCAGCAGCTCGGGACAGACGGCCTACGAGCAGTACTTC
TRBV4-1,-,TRBJ1-2,-,CASSQLSSYGYTF,TGCGCCAGCAGCCAACTTAGCAGCTATGGCTACACCTTC
TRBV19,-,TRBJ2-7,-,CASSPILARTSYEQYF,TGTGCCAGTAGCCCAATACTCGCGCGTACCTCCTACGAGCAGTACTTC
TRBV6-6,few,TRBJ1-4,-,CASSYGTFGEKLFF,TGTGCCAGCAGTTACGGGACATTCGGGGAAAAACTGTTTTTT
TRBV3-1/TRBV3-2,-,TRBJ1-4,TRBD1,CASRPGGAGNEKLFF,TGTGCCAGCAGACCAGGGGGCGCGGGTAATGAAAAACTGTTTTTT
TRBV28,-,TRBJ2-5,TRBD2,CASRGTSQTQYF,TGTGCCAGCAGGGGGACTAGCCAGACCCAGTACTTC
TRBV18,-,TRBJ1-5,-,CASSPPGANNQPQHF,TGTGCCAGCTCACCACCGGGGGCTAACAATCAGCCCCAGCATTTT
TRBV9,-,TRBJ2-5,TRBD2,CASSVGASGTGETQYF,TGTGCCAGCAGCGTAGGGGCTAGCGGGACGGGGGAGACCCAGTACTTC
TRBV6-2/TRBV6-3,-,TRBJ2-7,-,CASSYRGPSYEQYF,TGTGCCAGCAGTTATAGGGGCCCCTCCTACGAGCAGTACTTC
TRBV4-2,-,TRBJ2-7,TRBD2,CASSQDPLAGGYEQYF,TGTGCCAGCAGCCAAGATCCCCTAGCGGGAGGGTACGAGCAGTACTTC
TRBV19,-,TRBJ1-4,TRBD1,CASSDRADYRKLFF,TGTGCCAGTTCTGACAGGGCTGATTACAGGAAACTGTTTTTT
TRBV7-3,-,TRBJ2-1,-,CASSRTLGGYNEQFF,TGTGCCAGCAGCCGAACCCTGGGGGGTTACAATGAGCAGTTCTTC
TRBV7-8,-,TRBJ1-2,-,CASSLGAGVSYGYTF,TGTGCCAGCAGCTTAGGGGCGGGGGTGAGCTATGGCTACACCTTC
TRBV7-2,-,TRBJ2-5,TRBD1,CASSFGTGVSIETQYF,TGTGCCAGCAGCTTCGGGACAGGGGTTTCGATAGAGACCCAGTACTTC